A single sample is the source of the 4 T cell receptor beta chains below, sequenced in a study of CD4 and CD8 cells across lung adenocarcinoma regions. TCRdb analysed the PCR reads with MiXCR anew, one entry per CDR3 protein. The sample shows about 25,000 distinct CDR3 sequences, 53% of them seen only once. The specimen sequenced was CD8+ T cells from the center of a lung tumor. These receptors were obtained from a male donor with lung adenocarcinoma. The CD4 and CD8 labels of this study may be unreliable.

This clonotype was counted many times. The chain employs TRBV27 and TRBJ2-1, with TRBD1 matching over 9 bases. The DNA end is a closer match to TRBJ2-7, so the J assignment may be wrong. CDR1 is MNHEY, CDR2 SMNVEV, per germline (reference sequence). The CDR3 contains 15 residues. The CDR3 region is CASSSPGTGYYEQYF. Here the CDR3 DNA reads TGTGCCAGCAGTTCACCCGGGACAGGGTACTACGAGCAGTACTTC.

The V and J genes are TRBV6-1 and TRBJ2-5, with a possible D match to TRBD1 (5 bases). The J call may be faulty, since TRBJ2-7 better matches the DNA end. This CDR3 is built from 12 residues. Germline loops: CDR1 MNHNS, CDR2 SASEGT. The CDR3 spells CASSEIGVEQYF. CDR3 sequence (DNA): TGTGCCAGCAGTGAGATAGGGGTCGAGCAGTACTTC.

With respect to this clonotype: The CDR3 end shows no conserved phenylalanine or tryptophan, and so a read error is likely. The DNA is left out, because the CDR3 cannot be placed on it with certainty; the CDR3 is given as TCRdb lists it. J is TRBJ2-5 and V is TRBV10-2; the listed D gene, TRBD1, was not tested against the DNA. Germline V lookup: CDR1 WSHSY, CDR2 SAAADI. The CDR3 length equals 15 residues, ends included. The CDR3: CASSPGPGREATQYS.

This clonotype was counted only a few times. The CDR3 loop is CASSKIGSYTDTQYF. The CDR3 DNA sequence: TGTGCCAGCAGTAAGATCGGCAGCTACACAGATACGCAGTATTTT. The rearrangement uses TRBV6-1 and TRBJ2-3, with no clear D. The germline V and J ends were trimmed by 5 bases and 2 bases, with 14 bases remaining between them. The CDR3 is 15 residues long. In germline, CDR1 is MNHNS, CDR2 SASEGT.